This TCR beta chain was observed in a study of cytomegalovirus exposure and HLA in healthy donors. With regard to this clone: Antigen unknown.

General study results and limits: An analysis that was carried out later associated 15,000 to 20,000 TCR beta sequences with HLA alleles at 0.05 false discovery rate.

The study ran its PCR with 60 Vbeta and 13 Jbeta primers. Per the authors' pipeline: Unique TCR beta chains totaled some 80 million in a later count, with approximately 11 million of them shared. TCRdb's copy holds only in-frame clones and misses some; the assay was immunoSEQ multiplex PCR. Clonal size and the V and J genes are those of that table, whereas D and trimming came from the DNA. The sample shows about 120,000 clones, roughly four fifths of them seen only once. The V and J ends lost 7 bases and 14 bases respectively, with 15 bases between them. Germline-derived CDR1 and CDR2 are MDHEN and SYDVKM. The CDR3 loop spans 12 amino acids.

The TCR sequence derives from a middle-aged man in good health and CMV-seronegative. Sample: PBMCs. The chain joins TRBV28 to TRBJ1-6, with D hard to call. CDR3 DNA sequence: TGTGCCAGCACCCCGGCCCGCGGGTCCCTCCACTTT. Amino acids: CASTPARGSLHF.